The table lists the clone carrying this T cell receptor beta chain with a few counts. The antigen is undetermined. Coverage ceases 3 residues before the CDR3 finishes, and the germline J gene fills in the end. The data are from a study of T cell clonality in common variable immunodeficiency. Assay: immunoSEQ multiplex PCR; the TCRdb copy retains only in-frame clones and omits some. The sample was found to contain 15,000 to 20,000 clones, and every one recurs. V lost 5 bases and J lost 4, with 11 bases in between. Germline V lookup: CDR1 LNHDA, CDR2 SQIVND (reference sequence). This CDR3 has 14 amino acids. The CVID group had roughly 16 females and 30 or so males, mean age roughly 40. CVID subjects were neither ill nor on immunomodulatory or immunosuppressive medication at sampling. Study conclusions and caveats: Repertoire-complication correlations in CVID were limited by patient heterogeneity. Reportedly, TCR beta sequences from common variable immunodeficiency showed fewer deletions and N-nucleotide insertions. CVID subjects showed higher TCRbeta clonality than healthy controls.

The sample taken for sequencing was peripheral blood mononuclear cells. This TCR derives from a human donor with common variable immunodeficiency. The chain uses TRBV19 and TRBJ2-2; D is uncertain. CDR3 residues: CASSPRQSTGELFF. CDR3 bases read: TGTGCCAGTAGTCCACGTCAGAGCACCGGGGAG.